Presented here are 22 T cell receptor beta chains from one specimen sequenced in a study of shared clonotypes between healthy human individuals. The protocol was immunoSEQ multiplex PCR, while the TCRdb copy is restricted to in-frame clones and leaves out a portion. The repertoire holds approximately 1,500,000 clones, with over 95% as singletons. Material: naive CD4+ T cells sorted from blood. Subset here: CD45RA+ positively selected. The receptor set was obtained from a man aged 25 to 45 in good health.

This chain joins TRBV28 and TRBJ2-2, with D unclear. V was shortened by 6 bases and J by 3 bases, with 8 bases between the two germline ends. Per the germline V gene, CDR1 is MDHEN and CDR2 is SYDVKM. The CDR3 is made up of 13 amino acids. CDR3 sequence reads: CASRDGYTGELFF. In DNA, the CDR3 is TGTGCCAGCAGGGACGGTTACACCGGGGAGCTGTTTTTT. Looking up the rest from reference TRBV28 and TRBJ2-2 gives the full variable domain: DVKVTQSSRYLVKRTGEKVFLECVQDMDHENMFWYRQDPGLGLRLIYFSYDVKMKEKGDIPEGYSVSREKKERFSLILESASTNQTSMYLCASRDGYTGELFFGEGSRLTVL.

This clone came up once. The chain joins TRBV11-1 to TRBJ2-2, with D hard to call. Looked up from germline, CDR1 is SGHAT and CDR2 is FQDESV (reference sequence). There are 13 residues in the CDR3. Trimming left V 4 bases short and J 3 bases short, with 6 bases between. The CDR3, as DNA: TGTGCCAGCAGCTCGAGTTACACCGGGGAGCTGTTTTTT. Translation gives CASSSSYTGELFF.

This chain connects TRBV28 to TRBJ1-4; a possible D gene is TRBD1 (6 bases). The CDR3 is 13 residues long. V was clipped by 6 bases and J by 8 bases, with 13 bases between them. Germline V gives CDR1 MDHEN, CDR2 SYDVKM. Here the CDR3 DNA reads TGTGCCAGCAGAGATACAGGGAGGGAAAAACTGTTTTTT. Translated: CASRDTGREKLFF.

This chain uses TRBV2 with TRBJ2-1; TRBD2 might be the D (6 bases). Germline V gives CDR1 SNHLY, CDR2 FYNNEI. This CDR3 has 15 residues. V was trimmed by 5 bases and J by 0 bases, leaving 11 bases between them. CDR3 residues: CASSTLAPSYNEQFF. The DNA of the CDR3 is TGTGCCAGCAGTACGCTAGCGCCCTCCTACAATGAGCAGTTCTTC.

V gene TRBV5-8 combines with J gene TRBJ1-2; D is unclear. The ends were cut back, 5 bases at V and 8 bases at J, with 16 bases in the middle. This CDR3 spans 13 amino acids. Germline lookup yields CDR1 SGHTS and CDR2 YDEGEE. The CDR3 DNA sequence: TGTGCCAGCAGTTCATTCTCAGTGGAGGGCTACACCTTC. It codes for CASSSFSVEGYTF.

The rearrangement joins TRBV10-3 to TRBJ1-5; 7 bases are shared with TRBD1. Per germline, CDR1 ENHRY and CDR2 SYGVKD. The CDR3 length is 11 residues. Germline trimming cut 9 bases from V and 11 bases from J; bases unmatched to any gene: 7. The CDR3 region is CAISTGRSQHF. CDR3 coding DNA: TGTGCCATATCGACAGGGCGCTCCCAGCATTTT.

This rearrangement joins TRBV4-2 to TRBJ1-1, with no clear D. This CDR3 is 16 amino acids long. From germline, CDR1 is LGHNA and CDR2 YNFKEQ. V dropped 1 base and J dropped 1 base, with 13 bases sitting between them. The CDR3 bases are TGTGCCAGCAGCCAAGGAGCGCGGGCAGGGAACACTGAAGCTTTCTTT. This gives the protein CASSQGARAGNTEAFF.

The chain uses TRBV19 and TRBJ1-5, with D possibly TRBD1 on 5 matching bases. Trimming took off 6 bases at V and 5 bases at J, with 14 bases between the two ends. Germline CDR1 reads LNHDA; CDR2 reads SQIVND (reference sequence). CDR3 length: 14 amino acids. CDR3 residues: CASSGGTDDQPQHF. The CDR3 DNA follows: TGTGCCAGTAGCGGGGGGACGGACGATCAGCCCCAGCATTTT.

The V and J genes are TRBV14 and TRBJ2-1, with D unclear. V lost 0 bases and J 6 bases, leaving 6 bases between the germline ends. CDR1 is SGHDN and CDR2 is FVKESK in the germline V gene. CDR3 length: 13 residues. The CDR3: CASSQEIFNEQFF. CDR3 coding DNA: TGTGCCAGCAGCCAAGAAATATTCAATGAGCAGTTCTTC.

This sequence joins TRBV5-1 and TRBJ2-5; 8 bases match TRBD2. Looked up from germline, CDR1 is SGHRS and CDR2 is YFSETQ. The CDR3 sequence is 15 residues long. V lost 4 bases to trimming and J lost 4 bases; unmatched junction nucleotides: 9. CDR3 loop: CASSPPGLGGETQYF. The CDR3, as DNA: TGCGCCAGCAGCCCACCGGGACTAGGGGGAGAGACCCAGTACTTC.

This chain links TRBV7-9 with TRBJ2-3; 7 bases are shared with TRBD1. Losses at the gene ends were 2 bases for V and 6 bases for J; bases not matched to a gene: 11. The CDR3 loop spans 16 amino acids. CDR1 is SEHNR, CDR2 FQNEAQ, per germline (reference sequence). The CDR3: CASSLMGQPSGDTQYF. The CDR3, as DNA: TGTGCCAGCAGCTTAATGGGACAGCCTTCGGGGGATACGCAGTATTTT.

V usage is TRBV5-6 and J usage is TRBJ2-2; no clear D gene. Germline values: CDR1 SGHDT, CDR2 YYEEEE. With 4 bases removed from V and 4 bases from J, the gap between germline ends came to 11 bases. The CDR3 runs to 14 residues. The CDR3 reads CASSRSGPTGELFF. CDR3 nucleotide sequence: TGTGCCAGCAGCCGGTCCGGGCCCACCGGGGAGCTGTTTTTT.

The chain employs TRBV5-1 and TRBJ2-1; D gene unclear. The V and J ends lost 0 bases and 3 bases respectively, with 10 bases between them. CDR1 SGHRS and CDR2 YFSETQ come from the germline V gene. The CDR3 extends over 15 amino acids. In DNA, the CDR3 is TGCGCCAGCAGCTTGGAAGGTCTCGGCTACAATGAGCAGTTCTTC. Translating it yields CASSLEGLGYNEQFF.

V and J are TRBV6-5 and TRBJ2-7, with a tentative D call TRBD2 (6 bases). Looked up from germline, CDR1 is MNHEY and CDR2 is SVGAGI. With 0 bases removed from V and 4 bases from J, the gap between germline ends came to 13 bases. The CDR3 totals 15 residues. CDR3 in amino acids: CASSYSVGSVYEQYF. CDR3 bases: TGTGCCAGCAGTTACTCGGTCGGGAGTGTATACGAGCAGTACTTC.

This rearrangement joins TRBV19 to TRBJ2-2; D is possibly TRBD1 (5 bases). Germline lookup yields CDR1 LNHDA and CDR2 SQIVND (reference sequence). The ends were cut back, 5 bases at V and 4 bases at J, with 14 bases in the middle. The CDR3 covers 15 residues. CDR3 amino acids: CASSFSGWSTGELFF. Written as DNA, the CDR3 is TGTGCCAGTAGTTTCTCAGGGTGGAGCACCGGGGAGCTGTTTTTT.

This clone was picked up one time. The chain carries TRBV7-2 and TRBJ2-1; D is unresolved. Germline-derived CDR1 and CDR2 are SGHTA and FQGNSA. V lost 3 bases, J lost 3 bases, and 6 bases lay in between. The CDR3 runs to 13 residues. The DNA for the CDR3 is TGTGCCAGCAGCTTTGGATTCTACAATGAGCAGTTCTTC. As protein: CASSFGFYNEQFF.

The chain uses TRBV28 and TRBJ2-7; no clear D gene. The germline V gene has CDR1 MDHEN and CDR2 SYDVKM. There are 11 residues in the CDR3. V was clipped by 7 bases and J by 3 bases, with 7 bases between them. The chain's CDR3 is CASTGVYEQYF. As DNA, the CDR3 is TGTGCCAGCACGGGCGTCTACGAGCAGTACTTC.

The J gene is TRBJ2-2, the V gene TRBV7-9, with TRBD1 identical over 7 bases. Germline CDR1 and CDR2: SEHNR and FQNEAQ (reference sequence). V trimming: 7 bases; J trimming: 3 bases; junction bases outside the gene matches: 2. This CDR3 is built from 13 residues. The DNA of the CDR3 is TGTGCCAGCAAAACAGGGGACACCGGGGAGCTGTTTTTT. Translation gives CASKTGDTGELFF.

The V gene is TRBV18, the J gene TRBJ1-2, with 7 bases matching TRBD1. Germline V gives CDR1 KGHSH, CDR2 LQKENI. V shed 5 bases and J 5 bases; nucleotides not matched to a gene: 5. The CDR3 covers 13 residues. The CDR3 coding sequence is TGTGCCAGCTCAGAGAAGACAGGGTATGGCTACACCTTC. Translated, it gives CASSEKTGYGYTF.

V is TRBV7-2 and J is TRBJ2-5; 7 bases agree with TRBD2. CDR1 is SGHTA and CDR2 is FQGNSA in the germline V gene. The CDR3 has 19 amino acids. The ends lost 2 bases at V and 1 base at J; junction bases unmatched: 16. The CDR3 bases are TGTGCCAGCAGCTTATTTTTTCTGGCTCCCTCTAGCGGCCAAGAGACCCAGTACTTC. This gives the protein CASSLFFLAPSSGQETQYF.

The V call is TRBV7-8, the J call TRBJ2-5, with 8 bases aligning to TRBD2. Germline V gives CDR1 SGHVS, CDR2 FQNEAQ. The CDR3 runs 15 residues. V trimming: 5 bases; J trimming: 4 bases; junction bases outside the gene matches: 9. The CDR3 coding sequence is TGTGCCAGCAGCCAGGCCCTGGGACTAGGAGAGACCCAGTACTTC. Its translation: CASSQALGLGETQYF.

The chain uses TRBV9 and TRBJ1-3; no clear D. The CDR3 runs 13 residues. Deletions cut 4 bases from V and 3 bases from J, with 8 bases between. The germline V gene encodes CDR1 SGDLS and CDR2 YYNGEE. The CDR3 DNA reads TGTGCCAGCAGCCCTGGGATTGGAAACACCATATATTTT. Its translation is CASSPGIGNTIYF.